This T cell receptor beta chain was identified in a study of technical replicates of blood from a few donors. Repertoires were generated with immunoSEQ multiplex PCR, while TCRdb's copy carries only in-frame clones and drops some. The sample includes fewer than 85,000 clones, 90% to 95% seen only once; the top ten take roughly 0.37%. V lost 2 bases to trimming and J lost 8 bases, with 13 bases between them. The CDR3 totals 14 residues. Germline V lookup: CDR1 MNHEY, CDR2 SMNVEV (reference sequence). Sequencing used T cells isolated from PBMCs. The V gene is TRBV27, the J gene TRBJ2-1; TRBD1 is a possible D gene (6 bases). The TCR comes from a human donor in good health. The CDR3 coding sequence is TGTGCCAGCAGTTTACCTGGACAGCTCGATGAGCAGTTCTTC. Encoded protein: CASSLPGQLDEQFF.